This T cell receptor (beta chain) came from a study of blood T cell repertoires in COVID-19. V lost 5 bases and J 0 bases, leaving 11 bases between the germline ends. Per germline, CDR1 SGHRS and CDR2 YFSETQ. This CDR3 has 14 amino acids. Libraries were prepared by immunoSEQ multiplex PCR; TCRdb keeps only in-frame clonotypes and omits some of them. The table records around 320,000 clones, around nine tenths of them present only once. In the case of this clone: This same CDR3 is encoded by further DNA sequences in the sample.

J is TRBJ1-1 and V is TRBV5-1; tentatively, D is TRBD1 (5 bases). The sample comprised PBMCs or T cells enriched from blood (not recorded which). The TCR was taken from a woman between 25 and 40 years old who had been exposed to COVID-19. The CDR3 is CASSFGGVNTEAFF. CDR3 DNA: TGCGCCAGCAGTTTCGGAGGGGTGAACACTGAAGCTTTCTTT.